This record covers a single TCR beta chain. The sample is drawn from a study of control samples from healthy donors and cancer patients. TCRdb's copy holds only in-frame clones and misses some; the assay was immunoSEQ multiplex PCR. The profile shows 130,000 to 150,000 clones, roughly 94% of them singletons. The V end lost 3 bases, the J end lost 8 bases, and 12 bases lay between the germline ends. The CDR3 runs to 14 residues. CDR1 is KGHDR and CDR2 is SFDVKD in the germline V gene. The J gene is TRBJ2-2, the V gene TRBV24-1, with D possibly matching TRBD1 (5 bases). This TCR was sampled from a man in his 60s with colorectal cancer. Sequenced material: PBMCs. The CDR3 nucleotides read TGTGCCACCAGTGATGCCTGGACATCTGGGGAGCTGTTTTTT. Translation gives CATSDAWTSGELFF.